The rows below give T cell receptor beta chains drawn from one sample of a study of T cell responses to AZD1222 COVID-19 vaccine. The data were produced by immunoSEQ multiplex PCR, yet TCRdb's version contains in-frame clones alone and is incomplete. Of under 150,000 clones in the sample, 88% were seen once. The sample in question was peripheral blood, obtained on day 0 of MenACWY control vaccination. These receptors all come from an adult in good health. CDR3s include the opening cysteine and the closing phenylalanine or tryptophan. A D gene is named only where the DNA matches it firmly. Size is omitted from some rows. Given values are once, few, many or a class for expanded clones.

abundance | len | d_gene | j_gene | v_gene | CDR3nt | CDR3aa
- | 11 | - | TRBJ1-2 | TRBV9 | TGTGCCAGCTTTAGGGCGGGATACTACACCTTC | CASFRAGYYTF
- | 15 | TRBD2 | TRBJ2-5 | TRBV2 | TGTGCCAGCACCGGACTAGCGGGTGCCCAAGAGACCCAGTACTTC | CASTGLAGAQETQYF
- | 14 | TRBD2 | TRBJ2-7 | TRBV9 | TGTGCCAGCAGCAAGGGGACTAGCGGTCTGGAGCAGTACTTC | CASSKGTSGLEQYF
- | 14 | TRBD2 | TRBJ2-7 | TRBV6-1 | TGTGCCAGCAGTGAGCTAGCGGTCTCCTACGAGCAGTACTTC | CASSELAVSYEQYF
- | 15 | TRBD2 | TRBJ2-7 | TRBV27 | TGTGCCAGCAGAAACAGACTAGCGGGGACCTACGAGCAGTACTTC | CASRNRLAGTYEQYF
- | 13 | TRBD2 | TRBJ2-5 | TRBV4-1 | TGCGCCAGCAGGAGCGGGGGCCAAGAGACCCAGTACTTC | CASRSGGQETQYF
once | 14 | TRBD1 | TRBJ2-2 | TRBV30 | TGTGCCTGGAGGGCCCGGGACAGGGCCGGGGAGCTGTTTTTT | CAWRARDRAGELFF
- | 15 | - | TRBJ2-5 | TRBV10-1 | TGCGCAACCCCGGAGAGGAACTTGACGACGGAGACCCAGTACTTC | CATPERNLTTETQYF
- | 14 | TRBD1 | TRBJ1-2 | TRBV7-2 | TGTGCCAGCAGCTTAGTAGGAGGGGGCGGCGGCTACACCTTC | CASSLVGGGGGYTF
- | 14 | - | TRBJ2-2 | TRBV7-9 | TGTGCCAGCAGCTTAATTGAGAACACCGGGGAGCTGTTTTTT | CASSLIENTGELFF
- | 16 | - | TRBJ1-1 | TRBV25-1 | TGTGCCAGCAGTCAGAGGGCAGGGGTAATGAACACTGAAGCTTTCTTT | CASSQRAGVMNTEAFF
- | 13 | - | TRBJ2-3 | TRBV11-3 | TGTGCCAGCAGCTTAGGCGGGGCAGATACGCAGTATTTT | CASSLGGADTQYF
- | 12 | - | TRBJ2-7 | TRBV11-2 | TGTGCCAGCAGCTTAGATCGGTACGAGCAGTACTTC | CASSLDRYEQYF
- | 14 | TRBD1 | TRBJ2-5 | TRBV5-1 | TGCGCCAGCAGCTCGGGACAGGGGGAAGAGACCCAGTACTTC | CASSSGQGEETQYF
- | 17 | - | TRBJ2-7 | TRBV27 | TGTGCCAGCAGAGTCACTTTCAGAGGCATAGGGGGCTACGAGCAGTACTTC | CASRVTFRGIGGYEQYF
- | 15 | TRBD1 | TRBJ2-4 | TRBV5-1 | TGCGCCAGCAGCTTGATGACAGGGACCAAAAACATTCAGTACTTC | CASSLMTGTKNIQYF
- | 13 | - | TRBJ2-7 | TRBV9 | TGTGCCAGCAGCGCCCCAGGCCGCTACGAGCAGTACTTC | CASSAPGRYEQYF
- | 15 | - | TRBJ1-4 | TRBV24-1 | TGTGCCACCAGTGTGCAGCGCGCAACTAATGAAAAACTGTTTTTT | CATSVQRATNEKLFF
few | 13 | TRBD1 | TRBJ2-7 | TRBV19 | TGTGCCAGGACAGGGGGTGAGTTTGACGAGCAGTACTTC | CARTGGEFDEQYF
- | 13 | - | TRBJ1-1 | TRBV11-2 | TGTGCCAGCAGCTTAGGAGGGCTGGCCGAAGCTTTCTTT | CASSLGGLAEAFF
- | 16 | - | TRBJ2-5 | TRBV27 | TGTGCCAGCAGTCCAGGGGGAGCGGGGTACCAAGAGACCCAGTACTTC | CASSPGGAGYQETQYF
- | 15 | - | TRBJ1-2 | TRBV7-6 | TGTGCCAGCAGCTTATTTGACAATTCTAACTATGGCTACACCTTC | CASSLFDNSNYGYTF
- | 16 | TRBD1 | TRBJ2-7 | TRBV4-1 | TGCGCCAGCAGCCAACCGGGACAGGATCGCTCCTACGAGCAGTACTTC | CASSQPGQDRSYEQYF
once | 17 | TRBD1 | TRBJ2-1 | TRBV28 | TGTGCCAGCAGTTCCGTCGAGGACAGGTTGGCCTACAATGAGCAGTTCTTC | CASSSVEDRLAYNEQFF
- | 14 | - | TRBJ2-7 | TRBV2 | TGTGCCAGCACAAACCCGGGACAAGCCTACGAGCAGTACTTC | CASTNPGQAYEQYF
- | 13 | - | TRBJ1-1 | TRBV5-4 | TGTGCCAGCAGCTTGGTAAGAAACACTGAAGCTTTCTTT | CASSLVRNTEAFF
- | 16 | TRBD2 | TRBJ2-2 | TRBV5-1 | TGCGCCAGCAGCTCTGAGACTAGCGGGAGAGCCAGGGAGCTGTTTTTT | CASSSETSGRARELFF
- | 17 | - | TRBJ2-3 | TRBV14 | TGTGCCAGCAGCCAAGTCAGAGGGCTGAGGAGCACAGATACGCAGTATTTT | CASSQVRGLRSTDTQYF
once | 13 | - | TRBJ1-4 | TRBV2 | TGTGCCGGACAGTATGGGGGGGATGAAAAACTGTTTTTT | CAGQYGGDEKLFF
- | 14 | TRBD1 | TRBJ1-4 | TRBV7-9 | TGTGCCAGCAGCTCGACAGGGGAAAATGAAAAACTGTTTTTT | CASSSTGENEKLFF
- | 15 | - | TRBJ2-6 | TRBV18 | TGTGCCAGCTCACCAGTGATGGCCGGGGCCAACGTCCTGACTTTC | CASSPVMAGANVLTF
once | 13 | - | TRBJ2-5 | TRBV11-2 | TGTGCCAGCAGCTTGGGGGGGCGAGAGACCCAGTACTTC | CASSLGGRETQYF
few | 15 | TRBD2 | TRBJ2-7 | TRBV10-3 | TGTGCCATCAGTGCGGGACTAGCAATGACCTACGAGCAGTACTTC | CAISAGLAMTYEQYF
- | 14 | - | TRBJ1-1 | TRBV2 | TGTGCCAGCAGTGACCAGGGAATGAACACTGAAGCTTTCTTT | CASSDQGMNTEAFF
- | 12 | - | TRBJ2-7 | TRBV2 | TGTGCCAGCACCAAGGATTTAAACGAGCAGTACTTC | CASTKDLNEQYF
- | 17 | TRBD1 | TRBJ1-5 | TRBV7-2 | TGTGCCAGCAGCCATGACAGGGGGCGGGTCGGCAATCAGCCCCAGCATTTT | CASSHDRGRVGNQPQHF
- | 14 | - | TRBJ1-1 | TRBV7-2 | TGTGCCAGCAGCTCCCCGGGGGAGGGCACTGAAGCTTTCTTT | CASSSPGEGTEAFF
once | 13 | TRBD2 | TRBJ2-1 | TRBV2 | TGTGCCAGCACCGGACTAGCGGTCAATGAGCAGTTCTTC | CASTGLAVNEQFF
- | 17 | - | TRBJ1-3 | TRBV28 | TGTGCCAGCAGCGCTTTAGGGGGAGGGTCCTCTGGAAACACCATATATTTT | CASSALGGGSSGNTIYF
once | 14 | - | TRBJ2-3 | TRBV24-1 | TGTGCCACAGGAGGGGGCGGAGGCACAGATACGCAGTATTTT | CATGGGGGTDTQYF
- | 14 | - | TRBJ1-5 | TRBV18 | TGTGCCAGCTCACTAGGACAAAGCAATCAGCCCCAGCATTTT | CASSLGQSNQPQHF
- | 14 | - | TRBJ1-1 | TRBV14 | TGTGCCAGCAGCCAAGTCCGGGGAGGCACTGAAGCTTTCTTT | CASSQVRGGTEAFF
- | 14 | - | TRBJ2-3 | TRBV2 | TGTGCCAGCAGTGGAATGATTAGCACAGATACGCAGTATTTT | CASSGMISTDTQYF
- | 14 | TRBD1 | TRBJ1-1 | TRBV13 | TGTGCCAGCAGCCCGAGGGACAGGAACACTGAAGCTTTCTTT | CASSPRDRNTEAFF
- | 14 | - | TRBJ1-1 | TRBV7-6 | TGTGCCAGCAGCCCGGAGGCATTGAACACTGAAGCTTTCTTT | CASSPEALNTEAFF
- | 15 | - | TRBJ2-1 | TRBV18 | TGTGCCAGCTCACCATGGGGGACCCGGAATGGTGAGCAGTTCTTC | CASSPWGTRNGEQFF
- | 14 | TRBD1 | TRBJ1-2 | TRBV24-1 | TGTGCCACCAGTGCCAGACAGGGGAGCTATGGCTACACCTTC | CATSARQGSYGYTF
few | 16 | TRBD1 | TRBJ1-5 | TRBV10-3 | TGTGCCATCAGTGACAGGGGGCTGGATAGCAATCAGCCCCAGCATTTT | CAISDRGLDSNQPQHF
- | 15 | - | TRBJ1-4 | TRBV3-1/TRBV3-2 | TGTGCCAGCAGCCTAAGGGGGAGACTTAATGAAAAACTGTTTTTT | CASSLRGRLNEKLFF
- | 13 | - | TRBJ1-1 | TRBV28 | TGTGCCACCCTCCCTCCCTTGAACACTGAAGCTTTCTTT | CATLPPLNTEAFF
- | 14 | - | TRBJ1-2 | TRBV7-9 | TGTGCCAGCAGCTCTCCCGGGCCTAAGCACGGCTACACCTTC | CASSSPGPKHGYTF
- | 15 | - | TRBJ1-1 | TRBV28 | TGTGCCAGCACAGGGGCTATGGGAGAGTACACTGAAGCTTTCTTT | CASTGAMGEYTEAFF
- | 15 | - | TRBJ2-7 | TRBV6-5 | TGTGCCAGCAGTTACTACGGGCCCCCCTCCTACGAGCAGTACTTC | CASSYYGPPSYEQYF
- | 16 | TRBD2 | TRBJ2-7 | TRBV5-5 | TGTGCCAGCAGCCCTGGGACTAGCGGGAGTATCCACGAGCAGTACTTC | CASSPGTSGSIHEQYF
- | 14 | - | TRBJ1-1 | TRBV28 | TGTGCCAGCAGTTTAAAATTTAAGAACACTGAAGCTTTCTTT | CASSLKFKNTEAFF
once | 15 | - | TRBJ1-1 | TRBV29-1 | TGCAGCACGAAGGGATCGACAGGTGGGAGCACTGAAGCTTTCTTT | CSTKGSTGGSTEAFF
- | 15 | - | TRBJ1-1 | TRBV28 | TGTGCCAGCAGTTCTTTGGGTAGGGGGAACACTGAAGCTTTCTTT | CASSSLGRGNTEAFF